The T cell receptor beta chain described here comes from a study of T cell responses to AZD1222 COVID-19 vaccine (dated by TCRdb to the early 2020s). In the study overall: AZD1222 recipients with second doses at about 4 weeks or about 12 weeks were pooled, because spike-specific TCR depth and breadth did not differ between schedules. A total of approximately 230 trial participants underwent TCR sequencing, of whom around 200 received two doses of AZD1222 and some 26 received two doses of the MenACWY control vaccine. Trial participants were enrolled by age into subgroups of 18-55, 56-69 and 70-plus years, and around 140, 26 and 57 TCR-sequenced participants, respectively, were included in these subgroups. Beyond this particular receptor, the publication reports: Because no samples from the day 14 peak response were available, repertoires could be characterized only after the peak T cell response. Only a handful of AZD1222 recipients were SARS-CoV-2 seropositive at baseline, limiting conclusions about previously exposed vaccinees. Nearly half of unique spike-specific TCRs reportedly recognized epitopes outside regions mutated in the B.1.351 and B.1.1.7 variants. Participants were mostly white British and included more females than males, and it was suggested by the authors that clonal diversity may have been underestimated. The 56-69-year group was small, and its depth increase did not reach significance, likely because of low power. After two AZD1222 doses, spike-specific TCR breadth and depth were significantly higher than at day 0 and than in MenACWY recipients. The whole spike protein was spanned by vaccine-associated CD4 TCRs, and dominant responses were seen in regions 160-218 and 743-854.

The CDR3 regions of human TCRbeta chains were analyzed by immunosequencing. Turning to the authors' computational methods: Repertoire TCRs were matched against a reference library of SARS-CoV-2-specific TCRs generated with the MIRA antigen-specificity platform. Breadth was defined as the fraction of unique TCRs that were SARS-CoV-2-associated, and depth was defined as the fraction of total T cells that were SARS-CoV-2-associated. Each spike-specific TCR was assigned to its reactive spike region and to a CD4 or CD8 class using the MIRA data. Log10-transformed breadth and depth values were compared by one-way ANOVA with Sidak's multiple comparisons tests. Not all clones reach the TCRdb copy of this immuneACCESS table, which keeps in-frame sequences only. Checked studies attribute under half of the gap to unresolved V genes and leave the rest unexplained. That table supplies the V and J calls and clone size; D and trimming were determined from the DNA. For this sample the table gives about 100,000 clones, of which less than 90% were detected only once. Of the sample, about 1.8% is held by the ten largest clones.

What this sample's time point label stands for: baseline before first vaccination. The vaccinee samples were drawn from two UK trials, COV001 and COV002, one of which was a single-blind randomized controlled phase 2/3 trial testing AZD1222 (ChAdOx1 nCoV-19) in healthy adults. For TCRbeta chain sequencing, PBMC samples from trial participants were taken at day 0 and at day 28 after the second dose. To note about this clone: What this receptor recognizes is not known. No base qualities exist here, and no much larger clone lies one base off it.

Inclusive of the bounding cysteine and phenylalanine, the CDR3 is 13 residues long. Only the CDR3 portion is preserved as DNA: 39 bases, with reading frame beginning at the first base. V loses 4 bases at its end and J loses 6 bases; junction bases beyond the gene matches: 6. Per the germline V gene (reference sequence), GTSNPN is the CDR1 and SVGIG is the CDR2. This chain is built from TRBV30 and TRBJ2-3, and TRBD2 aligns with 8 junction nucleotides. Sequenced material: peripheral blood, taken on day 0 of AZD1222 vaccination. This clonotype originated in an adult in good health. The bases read TGTGCCTGGACTAGCGGGCACGGGGATACGCAGTATTTT. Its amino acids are CAWTSGHGDTQYF. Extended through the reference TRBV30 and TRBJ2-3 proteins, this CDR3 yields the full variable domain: SQTIHQWPATLVQPVGSPLSLECTVEGTSNPNLYWYRQAAGRGLQLLFYSVGIGQISSEVPQNLSASRPQDRQFILSSKKLLLSDSGFYLCAWTSGHGDTQYFGPGTRLTVL.